This is a list of T cell receptor beta chains from one sample in a study of T-cell reconstitution after alpha-beta-depleted transplantation in children. TCRdb reprocessed the PCR reads via MiXCR and lists one record per CDR3 protein. Of hundreds of thousands of distinct CDR3 sequences in the sample, less than 9% were seen once. The specimen comprised PBMCs, mostly from graft donor cells, sampled 180 days after TCRalphabeta/CD19-depleted stem cell transplant. These receptors originate from a male patient aged 5 to 17 who had a stem cell transplant for acute lymphoblastic leukemia, so the T cells may come from the graft donor. Both conserved end residues are trimmed from each CDR3. The D gene is left open where the match is weak.

V gene: TRBV11-2; D gene: TRBD2; J gene: TRBJ2-3; CDR3 protein: ASSPIAGGAADTQY
V gene: TRBV24-1; D gene: -; J gene: TRBJ2-4; CDR3 protein: ATSGIWSLY
V gene: TRBV6-6; D gene: TRBD1; J gene: TRBJ1-1; CDR3 protein: ASAGTGEAF
V gene: TRBV3-1; D gene: -; J gene: TRBJ1-3; CDR3 protein: ASKKGLPGNTIY
V gene: TRBV20-1; D gene: -; J gene: TRBJ2-7; CDR3 protein: SASVQALRDEQY
V gene: TRBV28; D gene: TRBD1; J gene: TRBJ2-3; CDR3 protein: ASSRTGGSDTQY
V gene: TRBV6-5; D gene: TRBD1; J gene: TRBJ2-1; CDR3 protein: ASRTTGEHEQF
V gene: TRBV4-2; D gene: -; J gene: TRBJ2-6; CDR3 protein: ASTVTLGTSFWEANVLT
V gene: TRBV18; D gene: -; J gene: TRBJ1-1; CDR3 protein: ASSPHPAVRGDTEAF
V gene: TRBV12-3/TRBV12-4; D gene: TRBD1; J gene: TRBJ1-2; CDR3 protein: ASSPTGVYGYT
V gene: TRBV12-3/TRBV12-4; D gene: TRBD1; J gene: TRBJ1-6; CDR3 protein: ASSLRDRVMALH
V gene: TRBV5-1; D gene: TRBD2; J gene: TRBJ2-7; CDR3 protein: ASSGEIAGTSGRYEQY
V gene: TRBV29-1; D gene: TRBD2; J gene: TRBJ2-2; CDR3 protein: SVRKGLVNTGELF
V gene: TRBV20-1; D gene: -; J gene: TRBJ2-5; CDR3 protein: SARSGSETQY
V gene: TRBV12-3/TRBV12-4; D gene: -; J gene: TRBJ2-7; CDR3 protein: ASSLERLYEQY
V gene: TRBV27; D gene: -; J gene: TRBJ1-6; CDR3 protein: ASSLSSGIRPLH
V gene: TRBV28; D gene: TRBD1; J gene: TRBJ1-5; CDR3 protein: ASSSPDREKRQPQH
V gene: TRBV9; D gene: -; J gene: TRBJ1-4; CDR3 protein: ASSVGGTSTNEKLF
V gene: TRBV7-3; D gene: TRBD1; J gene: TRBJ1-1; CDR3 protein: ASSTGGGTEAF
V gene: TRBV20-1; D gene: -; J gene: TRBJ2-5; CDR3 protein: SAMRGPWAYQETQY
V gene: TRBV5-6; D gene: -; J gene: TRBJ1-1; CDR3 protein: ASSSKTGQMNTEAF
V gene: TRBV6-2/TRBV6-3; D gene: TRBD1; J gene: TRBJ1-1; CDR3 protein: ASSYTPLTGWATEAF
V gene: TRBV7-2; D gene: TRBD2; J gene: TRBJ2-7; CDR3 protein: ASSLGVAGGPDSEQY
V gene: TRBV20-1; D gene: -; J gene: TRBJ1-5; CDR3 protein: SAGDRNQPQH
V gene: TRBV5-1; D gene: -; J gene: TRBJ2-1; CDR3 protein: ASSFGDNYNEQF
V gene: TRBV7-6; D gene: -; J gene: TRBJ2-1; CDR3 protein: ASSLVSPIGGQIYNEQF
V gene: TRBV4-2; D gene: TRBD2; J gene: TRBJ2-3; CDR3 protein: ASSQTGTSGSVILRTDTQY
V gene: TRBV7-3; D gene: -; J gene: TRBJ2-1; CDR3 protein: ASSLTRDRIGEQF
V gene: TRBV7-6; D gene: -; J gene: TRBJ1-2; CDR3 protein: ASSWGDTPDD
V gene: TRBV28; D gene: -; J gene: TRBJ1-3; CDR3 protein: ASSPIRPGNTIY
V gene: TRBV5-6; D gene: -; J gene: TRBJ2-1; CDR3 protein: ASSLEGNEQF
V gene: TRBV9; D gene: -; J gene: TRBJ1-5; CDR3 protein: ASSVVEGTPQH
V gene: TRBV3-1; D gene: TRBD2; J gene: TRBJ2-7; CDR3 protein: ASSIRTSGSSYEQY
V gene: TRBV6-5; D gene: -; J gene: TRBJ2-5; CDR3 protein: ASSYNPSQETQY
V gene: TRBV12-3/TRBV12-4; D gene: TRBD2; J gene: TRBJ2-2; CDR3 protein: ASSLDRLAGTGELF
V gene: TRBV4-3; D gene: -; J gene: TRBJ1-6; CDR3 protein: ASSLRGIEIDSPLH
V gene: TRBV4-1; D gene: -; J gene: TRBJ2-2; CDR3 protein: ASSLVLVTGELF
V gene: TRBV2; D gene: TRBD1; J gene: TRBJ1-2; CDR3 protein: AISPSDRVYGYT
V gene: TRBV2; D gene: TRBD1; J gene: TRBJ2-7; CDR3 protein: ASSQTGEIGEQY
V gene: TRBV6-5; D gene: TRBD1; J gene: TRBJ1-4; CDR3 protein: ASSYSGTGSTNEKLF
V gene: TRBV4-1; D gene: TRBD1; J gene: TRBJ1-3; CDR3 protein: ASSQGGQGPYSGNTIY
V gene: TRBV7-9; D gene: -; J gene: TRBJ1-6; CDR3 protein: ASSSLRGEPYNSPLH
V gene: TRBV12-3/TRBV12-4; D gene: -; J gene: TRBJ2-3; CDR3 protein: ASSFWEGTDTQY
V gene: TRBV5-1; D gene: TRBD1; J gene: TRBJ2-5; CDR3 protein: ASSSDRGEETQY
V gene: TRBV28; D gene: -; J gene: TRBJ1-3; CDR3 protein: ASSGPGVLGNTIY
V gene: TRBV20-1; D gene: -; J gene: TRBJ2-2; CDR3 protein: SAPRVDTGELF
V gene: TRBV7-8; D gene: -; J gene: TRBJ1-1; CDR3 protein: ASTSRVWTKNTEAF
V gene: TRBV27; D gene: -; J gene: TRBJ2-1; CDR3 protein: ASSSFTGWGEQF
V gene: TRBV18; D gene: TRBD2; J gene: TRBJ2-4; CDR3 protein: ASSPTAPGLAGERWDKNIQY
V gene: TRBV3-1; D gene: -; J gene: TRBJ1-2; CDR3 protein: ASSQEPVAGYT
V gene: TRBV12-3/TRBV12-4; D gene: -; J gene: TRBJ1-6; CDR3 protein: ASSLPFAGSPLH
V gene: TRBV19; D gene: TRBD2; J gene: TRBJ2-3; CDR3 protein: ASSLRTSGFTDTQY
V gene: TRBV9; D gene: -; J gene: TRBJ2-1; CDR3 protein: ASSVEGGGTYNEQF
V gene: TRBV24-1; D gene: -; J gene: TRBJ1-3; CDR3 protein: ATSDSSTGNTIY
V gene: TRBV5-4; D gene: -; J gene: TRBJ2-6; CDR3 protein: ASSENPRATGANVLT